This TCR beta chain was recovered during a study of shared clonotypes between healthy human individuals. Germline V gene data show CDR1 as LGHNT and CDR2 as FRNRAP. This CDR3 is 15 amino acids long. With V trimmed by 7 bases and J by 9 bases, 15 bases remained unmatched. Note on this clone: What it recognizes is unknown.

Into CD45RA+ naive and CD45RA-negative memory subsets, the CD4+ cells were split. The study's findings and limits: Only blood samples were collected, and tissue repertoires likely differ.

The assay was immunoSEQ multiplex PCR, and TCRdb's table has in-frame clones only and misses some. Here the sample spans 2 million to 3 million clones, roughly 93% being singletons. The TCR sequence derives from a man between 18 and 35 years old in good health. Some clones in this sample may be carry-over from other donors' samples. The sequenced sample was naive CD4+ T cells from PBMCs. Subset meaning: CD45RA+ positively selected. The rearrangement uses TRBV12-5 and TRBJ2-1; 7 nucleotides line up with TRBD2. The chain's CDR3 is CASASGGGPRVEQFF. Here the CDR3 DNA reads TGTGCTAGTGCCTCCGGGGGAGGGCCCCGGGTTGAGCAGTTCTTC.